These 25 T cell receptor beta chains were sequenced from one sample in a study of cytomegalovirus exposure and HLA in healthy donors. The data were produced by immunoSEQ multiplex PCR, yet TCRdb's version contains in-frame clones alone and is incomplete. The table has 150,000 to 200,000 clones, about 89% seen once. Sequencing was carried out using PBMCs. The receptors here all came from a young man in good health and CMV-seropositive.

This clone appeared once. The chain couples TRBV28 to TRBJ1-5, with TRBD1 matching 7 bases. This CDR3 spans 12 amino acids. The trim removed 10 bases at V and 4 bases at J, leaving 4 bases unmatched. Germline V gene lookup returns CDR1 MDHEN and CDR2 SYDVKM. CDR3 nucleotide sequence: TGTGCCAATCAGGGGGGAAATCAGCCCCAGCATTTT. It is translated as CANQGGNQPQHF.

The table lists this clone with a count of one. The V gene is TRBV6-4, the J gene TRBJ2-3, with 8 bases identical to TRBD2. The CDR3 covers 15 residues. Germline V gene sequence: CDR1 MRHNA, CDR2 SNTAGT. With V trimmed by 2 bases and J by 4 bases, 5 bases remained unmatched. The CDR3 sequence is CASSDTAGGADTQYF. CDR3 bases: TGTGCCAGCAGTGACACGGCGGGGGGAGCAGATACGCAGTATTTT.

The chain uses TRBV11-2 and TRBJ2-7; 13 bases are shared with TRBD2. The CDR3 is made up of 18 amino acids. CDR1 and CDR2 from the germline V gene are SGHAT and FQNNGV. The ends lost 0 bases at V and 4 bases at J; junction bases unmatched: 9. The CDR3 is CASSLDGLAGVIPYEQYF. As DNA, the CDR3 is TGTGCCAGCAGCTTAGACGGACTAGCGGGAGTTATTCCTTACGAGCAGTACTTC.

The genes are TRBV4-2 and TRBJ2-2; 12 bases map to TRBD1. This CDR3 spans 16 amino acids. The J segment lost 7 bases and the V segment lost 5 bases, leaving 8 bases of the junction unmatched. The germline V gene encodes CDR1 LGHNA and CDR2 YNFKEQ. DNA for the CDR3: TGTGCCAGCAGCAAACGGGGACAGGGGGCAGACGGGGAGCTGTTTTTT. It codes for CASSKRGQGADGELFF.

The CDR3 sequence: CASSPMRTSVTDTQYF. The CDR3 coding sequence is TGTGCCAGCTCCCCCATGAGGACTAGCGTCACAGATACGCAGTATTTT. The chain employs TRBV18 and TRBJ2-3; 9 nucleotides agree with TRBD2. The CDR3 is 16 amino acids. The germline CDR1 and CDR2 sequences are KGHSH and LQKENI. The junction had 9 bases not matched to a gene; V was cut back by 6 bases and J by 2 bases.

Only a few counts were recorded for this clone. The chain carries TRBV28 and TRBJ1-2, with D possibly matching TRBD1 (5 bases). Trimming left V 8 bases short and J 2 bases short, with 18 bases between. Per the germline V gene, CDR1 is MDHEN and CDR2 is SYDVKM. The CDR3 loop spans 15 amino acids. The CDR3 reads CASALRAGGNYGYTF. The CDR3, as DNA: TGTGCCAGCGCCTTAAGAGCCGGGGGGAACTATGGCTACACCTTC.

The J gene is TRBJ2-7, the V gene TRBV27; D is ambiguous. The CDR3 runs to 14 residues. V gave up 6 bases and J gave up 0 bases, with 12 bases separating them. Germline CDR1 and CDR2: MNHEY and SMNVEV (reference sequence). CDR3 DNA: TGTGCCAGCAGCCACTACCAGAGCTCCTACGAGCAGTACTTC. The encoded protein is CASSHYQSSYEQYF.

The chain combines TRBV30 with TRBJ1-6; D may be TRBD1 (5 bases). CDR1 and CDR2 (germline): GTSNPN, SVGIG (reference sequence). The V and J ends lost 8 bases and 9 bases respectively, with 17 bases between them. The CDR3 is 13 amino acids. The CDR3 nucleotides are TGTGCCCGGACTGACAGTTTCGGTTCACCCCTCCACTTT. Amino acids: CARTDSFGSPLHF.

CDR3 bases: TGCGCCAGCAGCCAAACAAACAGGGGGCTGGACGAGCAGTACTTC. The encoded protein is CASSQTNRGLDEQYF. V gene TRBV4-1 combines with J gene TRBJ2-7, with TRBD1 matching over 9 bases. The CDR3 spans 15 residues. Germline V CDR1 and CDR2: MGHRA, YSYEKL. The V gene end was trimmed by 2 bases and the J gene end by 5 bases; junction bases not matched to a gene: 7.

CDR3 coding DNA: TGTGCCAGCAGTGGCAGACTAGCGGGAGTTGGGACCGGGGAGCTGTTTTTT. Translating gives CASSGRLAGVGTGELFF. The chain couples TRBV27 to TRBJ2-2; TRBD2 matches at 12 bases. Per the germline V gene, CDR1 is MNHEY and CDR2 is SMNVEV (reference sequence). V dropped 5 bases and J dropped 5; count of bases not matched to a gene: 9. The length of the CDR3 is 17 residues.

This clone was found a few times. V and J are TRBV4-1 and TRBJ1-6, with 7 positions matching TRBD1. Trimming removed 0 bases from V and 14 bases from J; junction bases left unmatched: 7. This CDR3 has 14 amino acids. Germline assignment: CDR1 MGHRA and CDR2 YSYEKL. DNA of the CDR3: TGCGCCAGCAGCCAAGAGCCAGAGGGGGCCACCCTCCACTTT. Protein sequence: CASSQEPEGATLHF.

In DNA, the CDR3 is TGTGCCAGCAGCCCACCAGGGGAAAGTGGCTACACCTTC. This translates into CASSPPGESGYTF. The chain combines TRBV7-2 with TRBJ1-2, with D perhaps matching TRBD1 (6 bases). Germline loops: CDR1 SGHTA, CDR2 FQGNSA. V was clipped by 5 bases and J by 7 bases, with 14 bases between them. This CDR3 region has 13 residues.

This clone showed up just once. The DNA for the CDR3 is TGTGCCAGCAGCTTATCGGGGGAAGAGACCCAGTACTTC. This codes for CASSLSGEETQYF. The chain employs TRBV7-9 and TRBJ2-5; a possible D gene is TRBD2 (6 bases). The CDR3 is 13 residues long. The germline V gene has CDR1 SEHNR and CDR2 FQNEAQ (reference sequence). The germline V and J ends were trimmed by 2 bases and 3 bases, with 7 bases remaining between them.

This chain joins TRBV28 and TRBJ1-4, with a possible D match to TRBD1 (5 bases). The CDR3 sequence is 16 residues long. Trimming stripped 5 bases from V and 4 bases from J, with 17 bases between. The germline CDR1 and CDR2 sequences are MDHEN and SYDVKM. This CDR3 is CASSAEGRGINEKLFF. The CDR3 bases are TGTGCCAGCAGTGCCGAGGGACGGGGGATTAATGAAAAACTGTTTTTT.

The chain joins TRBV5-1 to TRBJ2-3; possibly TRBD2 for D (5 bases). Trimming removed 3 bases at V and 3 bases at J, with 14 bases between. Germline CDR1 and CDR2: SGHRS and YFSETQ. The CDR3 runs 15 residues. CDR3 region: CASSWETRRTDTQYF. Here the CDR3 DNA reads TGCGCCAGCAGCTGGGAGACGAGAAGAACAGATACGCAGTATTTT.

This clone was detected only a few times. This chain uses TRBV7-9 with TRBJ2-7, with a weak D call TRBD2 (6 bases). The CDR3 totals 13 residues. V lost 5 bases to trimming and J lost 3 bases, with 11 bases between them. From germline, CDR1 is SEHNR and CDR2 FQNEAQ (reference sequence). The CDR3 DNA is TGTGCCAGCAGCCCCGGGGGAAACTACGAGCAGTACTTC. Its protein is CASSPGGNYEQYF. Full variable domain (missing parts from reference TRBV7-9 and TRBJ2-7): DTGVSQNPRHKITKRGQNVTFRCDPISEHNRLYWYRQTLGQGPEFLTYFQNEAQLEKSRLLSDRFSAERPKGSFSTLEIQRTEQGDSAMYLCASSPGGNYEQYFGPGTRLTVT.

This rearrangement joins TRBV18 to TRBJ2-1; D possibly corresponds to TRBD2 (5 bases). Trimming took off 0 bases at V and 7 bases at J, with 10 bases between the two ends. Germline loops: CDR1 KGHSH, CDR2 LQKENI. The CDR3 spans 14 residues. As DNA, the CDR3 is TGTGCCAGCTCACCACCAGCCTTAGCGAATGAGCAGTTCTTC. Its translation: CASSPPALANEQFF.

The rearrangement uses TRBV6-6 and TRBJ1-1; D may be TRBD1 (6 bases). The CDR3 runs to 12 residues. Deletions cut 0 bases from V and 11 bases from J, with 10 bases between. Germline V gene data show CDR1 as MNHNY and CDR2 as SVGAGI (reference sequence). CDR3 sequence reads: CASSYSRDKAFF. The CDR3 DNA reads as TGTGCCAGCAGTTACTCGAGGGACAAGGCTTTCTTT.

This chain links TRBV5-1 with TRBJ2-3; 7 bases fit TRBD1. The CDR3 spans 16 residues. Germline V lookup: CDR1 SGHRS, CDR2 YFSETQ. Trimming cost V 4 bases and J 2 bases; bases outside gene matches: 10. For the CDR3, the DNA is TGCGCCAGCAGCCGCGGACAGGACTTTTCCACAGATACGCAGTATTTT. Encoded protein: CASSRGQDFSTDTQYF.

The CDR3 nucleotides are TGTGCCTGGAGGCCACTAGAACCGGGTGGGGAGCTGTTTTTT. Translation: CAWRPLEPGGELFF. The chain joins TRBV30 to TRBJ2-2; D may be TRBD2 (5 bases). The CDR3 consists of 14 residues. Trimming shortened V by 3 bases and J by 8 bases, and 16 bases separated the two germline ends. In germline, CDR1 is GTSNPN, CDR2 SVGIG (reference sequence).

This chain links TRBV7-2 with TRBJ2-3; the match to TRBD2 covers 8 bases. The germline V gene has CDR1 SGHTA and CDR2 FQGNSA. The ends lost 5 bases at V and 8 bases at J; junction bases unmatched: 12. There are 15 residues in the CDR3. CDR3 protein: CASSPPGTRVGTQYF. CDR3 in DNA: TGTGCCAGCAGCCCTCCCGGGACTAGAGTAGGTACGCAGTATTTT.

CDR3 loop: CASSLALMAGTDTQYF. CDR3 DNA sequence: TGCGCCAGCAGCTTGGCCCTTATGGCGGGCACAGATACGCAGTATTTT. The chain is built from TRBV5-1 and TRBJ2-3, with D unresolved. CDR1 is SGHRS and CDR2 is YFSETQ in the germline V gene. The length of the CDR3 is 16 residues. The ends were cut back, 0 bases at V and 1 base at J, with 12 bases in the middle.

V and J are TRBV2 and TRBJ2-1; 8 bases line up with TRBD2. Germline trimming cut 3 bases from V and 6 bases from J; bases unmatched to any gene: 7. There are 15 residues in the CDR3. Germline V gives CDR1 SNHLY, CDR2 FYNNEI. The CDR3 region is CASSELGGGFNEQFF. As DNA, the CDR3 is TGTGCCAGCAGTGAGTTGGGCGGGGGGTTCAATGAGCAGTTCTTC.

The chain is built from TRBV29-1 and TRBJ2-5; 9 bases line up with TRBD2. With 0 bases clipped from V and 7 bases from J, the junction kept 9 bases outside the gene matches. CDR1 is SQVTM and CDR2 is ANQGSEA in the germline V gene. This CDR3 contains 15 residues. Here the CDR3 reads CSVEDLQTSGGTQYF. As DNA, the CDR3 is TGCAGCGTTGAAGATCTTCAGACTAGCGGTGGGACCCAGTACTTC.

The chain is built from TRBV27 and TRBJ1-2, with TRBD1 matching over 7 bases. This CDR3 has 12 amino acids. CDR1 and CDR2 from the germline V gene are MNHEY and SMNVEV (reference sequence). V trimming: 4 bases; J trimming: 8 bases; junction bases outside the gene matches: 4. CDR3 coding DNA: TGTGCCAGCAGTTCTGACAGGGTGGGCTACACCTTC. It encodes CASSSDRVGYTF.